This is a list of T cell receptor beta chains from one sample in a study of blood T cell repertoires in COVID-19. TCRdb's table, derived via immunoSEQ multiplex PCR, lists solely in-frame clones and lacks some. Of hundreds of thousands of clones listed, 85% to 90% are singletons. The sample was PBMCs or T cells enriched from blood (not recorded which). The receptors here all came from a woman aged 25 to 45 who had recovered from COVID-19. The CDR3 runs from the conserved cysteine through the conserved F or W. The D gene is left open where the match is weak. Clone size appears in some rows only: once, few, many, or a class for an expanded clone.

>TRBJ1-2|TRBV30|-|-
TGTGCCTGTTGGGGGGGAGGGAATTCGGGCGCTAACTATGGCTACACCTTC
CACWGGGNSGANYGYTF
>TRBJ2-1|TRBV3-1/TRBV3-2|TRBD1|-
TGTGCCAGCAGCCCGGACAGGGGGCAAGTCAATGAGCAGTTCTTC
CASSPDRGQVNEQFF
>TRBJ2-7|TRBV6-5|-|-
TGTGCCAGCAGATTCGCCGGGTACGGTTTCCACGAGCAGTACTTC
CASRFAGYGFHEQYF
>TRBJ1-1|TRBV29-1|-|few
TGCAGCGTTATCAACAGGCTTATGAACACTGAAGCTTTCTTT
CSVINRLMNTEAFF
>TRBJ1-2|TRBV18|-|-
TGTGCCAGCTCACCTTCACTATATGATGGCTACACCTTC
CASSPSLYDGYTF
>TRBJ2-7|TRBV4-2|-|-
TGTGCCAGCAGCCAAGTCTGGGCAGAAACCTACGAGCAGTACTTC
CASSQVWAETYEQYF
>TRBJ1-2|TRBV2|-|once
TGTGCCAGCAGTGAACGGGGAGAAATTTATGGCTACACCTTC
CASSERGEIYGYTF
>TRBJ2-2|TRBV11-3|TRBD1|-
TGTGCCAGCAGTACCGGACAGGGACGGACCGGGGAGCTGTTTTTT
CASSTGQGRTGELFF
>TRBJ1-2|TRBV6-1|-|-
TGTGCCAGCAGTGAAGGAGGGGGGGGGATTCGTGGCTACACCTTC
CASSEGGGGIRGYTF
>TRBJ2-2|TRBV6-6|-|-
TGTGCCAGCAGTCACATCCAAGTTACGAACACCGGGGAGCTGTTTTTT
CASSHIQVTNTGELFF
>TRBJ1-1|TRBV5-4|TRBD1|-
TGTGCCAGCAGACTAACGGGACAGATTAACACTGAAGCTTTCTTT
CASRLTGQINTEAFF
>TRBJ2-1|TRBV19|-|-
TGTGCCAGTAGTATAAGGGGGAATGAGCAGTTCTTC
CASSIRGNEQFF
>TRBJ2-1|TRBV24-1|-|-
TGTGCCACCAGTGATTTATCCAGGGGTAACTACAATGAGCAGTTCTTC
CATSDLSRGNYNEQFF
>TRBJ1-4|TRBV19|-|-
TGTGCCAGTAGTGTTCAGGGAACTAATGAAAAACTGTTTTTT
CASSVQGTNEKLFF
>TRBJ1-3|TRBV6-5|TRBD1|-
TGTGCCACGGTCCGGGACAGGGCATTGGCGAACACCATATATTTT
CATVRDRALANTIYF
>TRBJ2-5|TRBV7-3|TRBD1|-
TGTGCCAGCAGCTTCGGGACAGGGGTTGAGACCCAGTACTTC
CASSFGTGVETQYF
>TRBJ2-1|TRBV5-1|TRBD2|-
TGCGCCAGCAGCTCCGGACTAGCGGGAGGGGATGAGCAGTTCTTC
CASSSGLAGGDEQFF
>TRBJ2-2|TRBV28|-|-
TGTGCCAGCAGCCTAATCACAGGGAAAGGAAGGCAGGGCGGGGAGCTGTTTTTT
CASSLITGKGRQGGELFF
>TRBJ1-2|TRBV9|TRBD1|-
TGTGCCAGCAGCTTCGCGGTTAAAACAGGGGTTGACTATGGCTACACCTTC
CASSFAVKTGVDYGYTF